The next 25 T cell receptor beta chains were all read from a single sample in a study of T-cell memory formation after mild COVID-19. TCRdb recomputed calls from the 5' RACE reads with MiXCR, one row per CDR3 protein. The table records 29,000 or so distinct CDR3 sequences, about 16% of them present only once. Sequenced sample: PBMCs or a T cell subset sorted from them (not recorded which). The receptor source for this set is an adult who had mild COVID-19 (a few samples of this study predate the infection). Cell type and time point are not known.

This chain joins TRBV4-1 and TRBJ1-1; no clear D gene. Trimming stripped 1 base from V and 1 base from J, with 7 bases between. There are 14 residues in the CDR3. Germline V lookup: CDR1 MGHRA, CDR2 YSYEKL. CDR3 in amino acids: CASSQAGGNTEAFF. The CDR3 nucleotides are TGCGCCAGCAGCCAAGCCGGCGGGAACACTGAAGCTTTCTTT.

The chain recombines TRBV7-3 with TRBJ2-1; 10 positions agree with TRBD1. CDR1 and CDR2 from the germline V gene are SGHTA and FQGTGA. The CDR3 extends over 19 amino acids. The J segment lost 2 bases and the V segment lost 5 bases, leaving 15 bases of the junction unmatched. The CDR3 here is CASSPVGGTGVNPYNEQFF. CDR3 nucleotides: TGTGCCAGCAGCCCCGTTGGGGGGACAGGGGTAAACCCCTACAATGAGCAGTTCTTC.

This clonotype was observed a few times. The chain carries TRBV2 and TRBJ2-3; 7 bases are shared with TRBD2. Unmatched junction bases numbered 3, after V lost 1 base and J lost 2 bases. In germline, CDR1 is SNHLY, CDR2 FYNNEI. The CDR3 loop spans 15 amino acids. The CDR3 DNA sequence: TGTGCCAGCAGTGAAGAGGGGACTAACACAGATACGCAGTATTTT. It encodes CASSEEGTNTDTQYF.

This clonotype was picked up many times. CDR3 in DNA: TGCAGTGCTAATCTAGTGGGGGGCGAGCAGTACTTC. This gives the protein CSANLVGGEQYF. The chain joins TRBV20-1 to TRBJ2-7, with D possibly matching TRBD2 (6 bases). Germline CDR1 and CDR2: DFQATT and SNEGSKA (reference sequence). V shed 4 bases and J shed 6 bases, with 13 bases lying between them. The CDR3 runs 12 residues.

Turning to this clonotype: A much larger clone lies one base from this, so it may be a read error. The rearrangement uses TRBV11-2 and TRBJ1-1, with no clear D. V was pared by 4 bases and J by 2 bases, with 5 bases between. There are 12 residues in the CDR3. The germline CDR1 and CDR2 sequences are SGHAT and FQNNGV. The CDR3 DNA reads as TGTGCCAGCAGCTGGTTTAACACTGAAGCTTTCTTT. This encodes CASSWFNTEAFF.

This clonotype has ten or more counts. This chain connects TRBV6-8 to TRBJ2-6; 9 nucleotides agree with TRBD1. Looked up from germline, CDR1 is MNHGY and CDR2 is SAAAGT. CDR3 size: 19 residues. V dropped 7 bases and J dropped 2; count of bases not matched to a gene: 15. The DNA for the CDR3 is TGTGCCAGCACCTCAAACTTCGGGGACAGGGAGGCTGGGGCCAACGTCCTGACTTTC. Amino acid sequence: CASTSNFGDREAGANVLTF.

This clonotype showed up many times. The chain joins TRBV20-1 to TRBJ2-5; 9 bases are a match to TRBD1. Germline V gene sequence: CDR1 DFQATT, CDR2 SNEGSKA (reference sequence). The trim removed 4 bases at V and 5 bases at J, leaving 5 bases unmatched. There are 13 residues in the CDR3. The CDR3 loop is CSAKGQGLETQYF. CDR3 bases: TGCAGTGCTAAGGGACAGGGTTTGGAGACCCAGTACTTC.

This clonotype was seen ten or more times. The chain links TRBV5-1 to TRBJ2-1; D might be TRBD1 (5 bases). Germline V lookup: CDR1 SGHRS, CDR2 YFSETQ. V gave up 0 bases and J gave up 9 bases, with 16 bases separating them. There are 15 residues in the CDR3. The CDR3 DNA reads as TGCGCCAGCAGCTTGGCGGCAGCAGGGAAGGGTGAGCAGTTCTTC. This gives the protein CASSLAAAGKGEQFF.

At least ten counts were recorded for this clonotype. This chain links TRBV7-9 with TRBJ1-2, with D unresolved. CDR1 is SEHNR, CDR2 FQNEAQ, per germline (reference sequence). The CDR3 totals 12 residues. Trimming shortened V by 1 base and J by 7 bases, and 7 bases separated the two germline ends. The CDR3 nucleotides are TGTGCCAGCAGCTTAGATCGGGTTGGCTACACCTTC. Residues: CASSLDRVGYTF.

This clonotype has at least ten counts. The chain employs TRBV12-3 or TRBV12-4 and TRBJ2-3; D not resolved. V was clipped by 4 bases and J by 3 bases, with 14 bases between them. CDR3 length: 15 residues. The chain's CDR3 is CASSYSPFGTDTQYF. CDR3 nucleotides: TGTGCCAGCAGTTATAGCCCCTTCGGTACAGATACGCAGTATTTT.

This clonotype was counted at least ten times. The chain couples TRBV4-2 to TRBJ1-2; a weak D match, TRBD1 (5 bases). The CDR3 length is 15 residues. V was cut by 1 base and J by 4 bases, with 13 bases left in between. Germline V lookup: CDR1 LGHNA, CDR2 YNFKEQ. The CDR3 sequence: CASSQGGDGPYGYTF. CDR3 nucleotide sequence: TGTGCCAGCAGCCAAGGTGGGGACGGACCCTATGGCTACACCTTC.

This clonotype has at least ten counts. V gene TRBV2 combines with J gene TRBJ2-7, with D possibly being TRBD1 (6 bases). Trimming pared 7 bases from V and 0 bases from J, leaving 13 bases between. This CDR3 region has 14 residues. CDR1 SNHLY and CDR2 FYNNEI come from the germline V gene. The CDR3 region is CASIGDTYSYEQYF. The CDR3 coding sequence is TGTGCCAGCATCGGGGACACTTACTCCTACGAGCAGTACTTC.

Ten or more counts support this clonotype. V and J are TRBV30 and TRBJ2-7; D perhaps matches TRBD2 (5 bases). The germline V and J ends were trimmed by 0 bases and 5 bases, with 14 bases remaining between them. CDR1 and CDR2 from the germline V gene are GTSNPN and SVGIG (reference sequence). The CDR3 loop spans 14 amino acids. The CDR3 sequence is CAWSVAVGGHEQYF. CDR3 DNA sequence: TGTGCCTGGAGTGTAGCCGTTGGAGGTCACGAGCAGTACTTC.

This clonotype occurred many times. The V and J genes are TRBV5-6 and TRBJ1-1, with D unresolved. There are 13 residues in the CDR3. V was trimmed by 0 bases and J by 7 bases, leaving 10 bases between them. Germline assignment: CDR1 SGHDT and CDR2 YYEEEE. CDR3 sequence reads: CASSLVSGIEAFF. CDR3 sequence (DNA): TGTGCCAGCAGCTTGGTTTCGGGCATTGAAGCTTTCTTT.

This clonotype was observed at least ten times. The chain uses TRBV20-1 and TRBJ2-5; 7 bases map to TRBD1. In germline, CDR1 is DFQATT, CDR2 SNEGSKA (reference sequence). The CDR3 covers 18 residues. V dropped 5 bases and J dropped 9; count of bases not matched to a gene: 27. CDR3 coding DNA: TGCAGTGCTCCTGACAGGGCAGGAAGGGGGACCTCAAATGGGCCCCAGTACTTC. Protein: CSAPDRAGRGTSNGPQYF.

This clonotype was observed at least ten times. As DNA, the CDR3 is TGTGCCAGCAGATCCTACGGACTAGCGGTTACCGGGGAGCTGTTTTTT. Translated, it gives CASRSYGLAVTGELFF. The gene calls are TRBV7-2 and TRBJ2-2; 10 bases align to TRBD2. The CDR3 runs 16 residues. V lost 6 bases to trimming and J lost 5 bases; unmatched junction nucleotides: 9. CDR1 and CDR2 from the germline V gene are SGHTA and FQGNSA.

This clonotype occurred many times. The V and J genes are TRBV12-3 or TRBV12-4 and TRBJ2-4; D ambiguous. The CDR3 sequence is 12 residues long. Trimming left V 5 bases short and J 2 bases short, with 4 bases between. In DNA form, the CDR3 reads TGTGCCAGCAGTGAAACCAAAAACATTCAGTACTTC. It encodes CASSETKNIQYF.

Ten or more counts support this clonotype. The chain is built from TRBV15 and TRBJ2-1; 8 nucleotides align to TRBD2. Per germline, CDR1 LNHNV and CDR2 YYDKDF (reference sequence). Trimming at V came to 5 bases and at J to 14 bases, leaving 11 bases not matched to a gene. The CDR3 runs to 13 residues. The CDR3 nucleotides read TGTGCCACCAGCGAGGGACTAGACCGATGGGAGTTCTTC. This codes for CATSEGLDRWEFF.

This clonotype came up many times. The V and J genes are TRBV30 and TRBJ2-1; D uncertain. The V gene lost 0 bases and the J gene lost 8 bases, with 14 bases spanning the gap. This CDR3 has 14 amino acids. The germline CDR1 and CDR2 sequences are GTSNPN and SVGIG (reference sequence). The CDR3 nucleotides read TGTGCCTGGAGTGTATTTGTCGCCCAAGATGAGCAGTTCTTC. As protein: CAWSVFVAQDEQFF.

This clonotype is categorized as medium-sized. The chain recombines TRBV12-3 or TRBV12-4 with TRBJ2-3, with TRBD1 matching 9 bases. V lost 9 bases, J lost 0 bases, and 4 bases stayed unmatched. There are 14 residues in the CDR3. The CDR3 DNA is TGTGCCAGTGGACAGGGGCATAGCACAGATACGCAGTATTTT. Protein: CASGQGHSTDTQYF.

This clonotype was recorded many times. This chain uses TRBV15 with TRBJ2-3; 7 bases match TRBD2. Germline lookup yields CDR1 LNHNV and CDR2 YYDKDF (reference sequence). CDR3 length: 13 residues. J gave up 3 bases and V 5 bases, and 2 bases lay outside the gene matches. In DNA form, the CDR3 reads TGTGCCACCAGCGCCGGGAGGACAGATACGCAGTATTTT. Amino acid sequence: CATSAGRTDTQYF.

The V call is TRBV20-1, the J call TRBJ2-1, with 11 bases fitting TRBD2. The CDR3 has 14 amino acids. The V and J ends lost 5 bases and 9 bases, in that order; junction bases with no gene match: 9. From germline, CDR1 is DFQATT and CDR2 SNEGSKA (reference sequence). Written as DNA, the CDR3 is TGCAGTGCTTTTGGGACTAGCGGAAGAGGTGAGCAGTTCTTC. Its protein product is CSAFGTSGRGEQFF.

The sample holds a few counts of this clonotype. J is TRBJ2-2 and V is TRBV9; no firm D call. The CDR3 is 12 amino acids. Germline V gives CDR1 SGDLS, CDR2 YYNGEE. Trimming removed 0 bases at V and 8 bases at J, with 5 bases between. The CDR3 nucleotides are TGTGCCAGCAGCGTAGACCTGGGGGAGCTGTTTTTT. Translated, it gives CASSVDLGELFF.

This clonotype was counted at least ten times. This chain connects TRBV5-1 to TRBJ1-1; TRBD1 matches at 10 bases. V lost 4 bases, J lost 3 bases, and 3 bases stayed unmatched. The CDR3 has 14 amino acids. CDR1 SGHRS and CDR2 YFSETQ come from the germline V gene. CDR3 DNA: TGCGCCAGCAGCACCGGGACAGGGGACACTGAAGCTTTCTTT. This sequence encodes CASSTGTGDTEAFF.

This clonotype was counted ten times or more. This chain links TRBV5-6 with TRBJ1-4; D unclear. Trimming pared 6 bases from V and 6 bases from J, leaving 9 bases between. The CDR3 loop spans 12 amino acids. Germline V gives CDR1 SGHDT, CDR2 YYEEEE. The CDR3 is CASTKGYEKLFF. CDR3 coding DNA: TGTGCCAGCACCAAAGGTTATGAAAAACTGTTTTTT.